These T cell receptor beta chains were read from a single sample in a study of cytomegalovirus exposure and HLA in healthy donors. Here immunoSEQ multiplex PCR was the method, and the copy in TCRdb shows in-frame clones only, minus some. The table records 240,000 or so clones, approximately 86% of them present only once. Sequenced material: PBMCs. The receptors were gathered from a young woman in good health and CMV-seropositive. CDR3s include the opening cysteine and the closing phenylalanine or tryptophan. Fields, in order: D gene, J gene, clone size, V gene, CDR3 DNA, CDR3 protein. D genes are given only for firm matches. Size is stated for part of the rows, as once, few or many counts, or as a class when the clone is expanded.

d_call: TRBD1; j_call: TRBJ1-2; clone_size: NA; v_call: TRBV4-1; cdr3_nt: TGCGCCAGCAGCAAACCGGGACAGGGGAACTATGGCTACACCTTC; cdr3_aa: CASSKPGQGNYGYTF
d_call: NA; j_call: TRBJ2-7; clone_size: NA; v_call: TRBV11-3; cdr3_nt: TGTGCCAGCAGCTTCAGCTACGAGCAGTACTTC; cdr3_aa: CASSFSYEQYF
d_call: TRBD2; j_call: TRBJ2-7; clone_size: NA; v_call: TRBV10-1; cdr3_nt: TGCGCCAGCAGTGATCCTAGCGGGAGCCTAAGAGGAGAGCAGTACTTC; cdr3_aa: CASSDPSGSLRGEQYF
d_call: TRBD2; j_call: TRBJ2-1; clone_size: few; v_call: TRBV13; cdr3_nt: TGTGCCAGCAGCCGCGGGGGAGCCTACAATGAGCAGTTCTTC; cdr3_aa: CASSRGGAYNEQFF
d_call: TRBD2; j_call: TRBJ2-7; clone_size: NA; v_call: TRBV28; cdr3_nt: TGTGCCAGCAGTACCAGCGGGAGCGTCTACGAGCAGTACTTC; cdr3_aa: CASSTSGSVYEQYF
d_call: NA; j_call: TRBJ1-2; clone_size: NA; v_call: TRBV30; cdr3_nt: TGTGCCTGGAGTCCTCCCCCGAGCAGGGGTAATTCTAACTATGGCTACACCTTC; cdr3_aa: CAWSPPPSRGNSNYGYTF
d_call: TRBD1; j_call: TRBJ1-1; clone_size: NA; v_call: TRBV5-4; cdr3_nt: TGTGCCAGCAGCTCAATTGACAGGGACGGCACTGAAGCTTTCTTT; cdr3_aa: CASSSIDRDGTEAFF
d_call: NA; j_call: TRBJ2-7; clone_size: NA; v_call: TRBV7-2; cdr3_nt: TGTGCCAGCAGCTTTGTAAGCCCCTACGAGCAGTACTTC; cdr3_aa: CASSFVSPYEQYF
d_call: TRBD2; j_call: TRBJ2-2; clone_size: NA; v_call: TRBV7-2; cdr3_nt: TGTGCCAGCAGAGCGGGACTAGCGGGAGGGGGGGAGCTGTTTTTT; cdr3_aa: CASRAGLAGGGELFF
d_call: NA; j_call: TRBJ1-1; clone_size: NA; v_call: TRBV11-2; cdr3_nt: TGTGCCAGCAGCTTAGATCCCATCACTGAAGCTTTCTTT; cdr3_aa: CASSLDPITEAFF
d_call: TRBD1; j_call: TRBJ1-1; clone_size: NA; v_call: TRBV11-3; cdr3_nt: TGTGCCAGCAGCCGAACAGGGGGCGGAAACACTGAAGCTTTCTTT; cdr3_aa: CASSRTGGGNTEAFF
d_call: NA; j_call: TRBJ2-5; clone_size: NA; v_call: TRBV7-3; cdr3_nt: TGTGCCAGCAGCCCGGACATCACCCAAGAGACCCAGTACTTC; cdr3_aa: CASSPDITQETQYF
d_call: TRBD1; j_call: TRBJ2-2; clone_size: NA; v_call: TRBV7-3; cdr3_nt: TGTGCCAGCAGCTTGACAGGGGCTGGGGAGCTGTTTTTT; cdr3_aa: CASSLTGAGELFF
d_call: NA; j_call: TRBJ2-7; clone_size: NA; v_call: TRBV5-1; cdr3_nt: TGCGCCAGCAGCTTGGAAGACACCTTCTCCTACGAGCAGTACTTC; cdr3_aa: CASSLEDTFSYEQYF
d_call: NA; j_call: TRBJ1-1; clone_size: NA; v_call: TRBV19; cdr3_nt: TGTGCCAGTAGTATAACGACCTTCCCGGGCACTGAAGCTTTCTTT; cdr3_aa: CASSITTFPGTEAFF
d_call: NA; j_call: TRBJ2-7; clone_size: NA; v_call: TRBV2; cdr3_nt: TGTGCCAGCAGTGGGGGCAGCTCCTACGAGCAGTACTTC; cdr3_aa: CASSGGSSYEQYF